This note documents a single T cell receptor beta chain sequence. These data originate in a study of cytomegalovirus exposure and HLA in healthy donors. Donors consisted of healthy bone marrow donors. Germline V gives CDR1 SNHLY, CDR2 FYNNEI. The CDR3 is made up of 12 amino acids. The ends were cut back, 6 bases at V and 15 bases at J, with 18 bases in the middle. This PCR relied on a set of 60 Vbeta primers and 13 Jbeta primers. Assay used: immunoSEQ multiplex PCR; TCRdb lists only in-frame clones, some missing. Here the sample spans about 130,000 clones, roughly four fifths being singletons. This clonotype originated in a girl aged 2 to 10 in good health and CMV-seronegative. The sequenced sample was PBMCs. The chain combines TRBV2 with TRBJ1-5; D is uncertain. DNA of the CDR3: TGTGCCAGCAGCCGATCTGGAACTAGCGGGCATTTT. Protein sequence: CASSRSGTSGHF.